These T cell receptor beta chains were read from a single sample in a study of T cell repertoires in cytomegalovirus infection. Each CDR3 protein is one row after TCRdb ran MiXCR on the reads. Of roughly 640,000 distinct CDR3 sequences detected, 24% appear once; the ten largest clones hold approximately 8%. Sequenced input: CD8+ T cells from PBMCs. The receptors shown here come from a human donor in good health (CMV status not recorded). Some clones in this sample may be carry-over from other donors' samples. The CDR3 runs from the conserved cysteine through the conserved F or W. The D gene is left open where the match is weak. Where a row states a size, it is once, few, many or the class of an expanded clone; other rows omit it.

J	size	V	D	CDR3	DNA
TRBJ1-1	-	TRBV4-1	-	CASSQEFGAGNTEAFF	TGCGCCAGCAGCCAAGAGTTCGGGGCTGGAAACACTGAAGCTTTCTTT
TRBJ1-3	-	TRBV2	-	CASSEEPLSSGNTIYF	TGTGCCAGCAGTGAAGAACCACTGAGCTCTGGAAACACCATATATTTT
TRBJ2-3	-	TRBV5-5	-	CASSLYDAGLHTDTQYF	TGTGCCAGCAGCTTGTATGACGCGGGCCTCCACACAGATACGCAGTATTTT
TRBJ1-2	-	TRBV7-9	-	CAGSTPLEGGGYTF	TGTGCCGGCAGCACCCCGTTGGAGGGGGGTGGCTACACCTTC
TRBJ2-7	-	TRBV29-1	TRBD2	CSAKLAGRYEQYF	TGCAGCGCCAAACTAGCGGGGCGTTACGAGCAGTACTTC
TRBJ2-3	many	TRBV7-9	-	CASRGNLAPDTQYF	TGTGCCAGCAGGGGGAACCTAGCGCCAGATACGCAGTATTTT
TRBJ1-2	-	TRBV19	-	CASSGGIDNYGYTF	TGTGCCAGTAGCGGCGGGATTGATAACTATGGCTACACCTTC
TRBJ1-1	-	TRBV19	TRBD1	CASPDRGYSDTEAFF	TGTGCCAGCCCTGACAGGGGGTATTCGGACACTGAAGCTTTCTTT
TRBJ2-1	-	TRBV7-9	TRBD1	CASSPRTGGGEQFF	TGTGCCAGCAGCCCCCGAACAGGGGGCGGTGAGCAGTTCTTC
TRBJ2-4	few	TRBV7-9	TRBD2	CASSPELAGGSKNIQYF	TGTGCCAGCAGCCCCGAACTAGCGGGGGGTTCCAAAAACATTCAGTACTTC
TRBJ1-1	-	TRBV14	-	CASSQGGRGTEAFF	TGTGCCAGCAGCCAAGGGGGCAGAGGCACTGAAGCTTTCTTT
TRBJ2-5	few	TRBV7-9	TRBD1	CASSRAGTEETQYF	TGTGCCAGCAGCCGGGCCGGGACAGAAGAGACCCAGTACTTC
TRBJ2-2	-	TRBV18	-	CASSRVSTAAEHRTGELFF	TGTGCCAGCTCACGGGTATCTACAGCTGCCGAACACCGGACCGGGGAGCTGTTTTTT
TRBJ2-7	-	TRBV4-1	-	CASSQVGDNEQYF	TGCGCCAGCAGCCAAGTCGGCGATAACGAGCAGTACTTC
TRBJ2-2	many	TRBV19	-	CASSIGARELFF	TGTGCCAGTAGTATAGGAGCCCGGGAGCTGTTTTTT
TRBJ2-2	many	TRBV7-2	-	CASSPSRELFF	TGTGCCAGCAGCCCATCAAGGGAGCTGTTTTTT
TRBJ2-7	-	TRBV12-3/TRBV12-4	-	CASSLNKGHEQYF	TGTGCCAGCAGTTTAAATAAAGGCCACGAGCAGTACTTC
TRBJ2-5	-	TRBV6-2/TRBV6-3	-	CASSYLSRDGETQYF	TGTGCCAGCAGTTACCTAAGCAGGGACGGAGAGACCCAGTACTTC
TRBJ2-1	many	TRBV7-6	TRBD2	CASSPRTSYNEQFF	TGTGCCAGCAGCCCCCGGACTAGCTACAATGAGCAGTTCTTC
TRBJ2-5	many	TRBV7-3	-	CASIELRESRKETQYF	TGTGCCAGCATCGAATTAAGGGAGAGCAGAAAAGAGACCCAGTACTTC
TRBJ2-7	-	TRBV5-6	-	CASSGGTESYYEQYF	TGTGCCAGCAGCGGCGGGACAGAATCCTACTACGAGCAGTACTTC
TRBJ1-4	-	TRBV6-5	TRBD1	CVVGTENEKLFF	TGTGTCGTCGGGACAGAAAATGAAAAACTGTTTTTT
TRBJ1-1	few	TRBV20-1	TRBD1	CSPVSVGTGPMNTEAFF	TGCAGTCCCGTTTCGGTGGGGACAGGGCCCATGAACACTGAAGCTTTCTTT
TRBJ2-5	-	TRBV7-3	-	CASSLTGASTETQYF	TGTGCCAGCAGCTTAACGGGGGCCTCAACAGAGACCCAGTACTTC
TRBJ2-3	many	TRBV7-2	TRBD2	CASSLRLAGVGDTQYF	TGTGCCAGCAGCTTAAGGCTAGCGGGGGTGGGAGATACGCAGTATTTT
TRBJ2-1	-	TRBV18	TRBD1	CANSAPTGANEQFF	TGTGCCAACTCAGCGCCTACAGGGGCCAATGAGCAGTTCTTC
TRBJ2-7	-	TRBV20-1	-	CSARDPGGNSYEQYF	TGCAGTGCTAGAGATCCCGGCGGGAACTCCTACGAGCAGTACTTC
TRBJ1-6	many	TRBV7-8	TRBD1	CASSFDRGNSPLHF	TGTGCCAGCAGCTTCGACAGGGGGAATTCACCCCTCCACTTT